A few counts support the clone carrying this TCR beta chain. The study counted Cohort 3 donors as recovered given two negative PCRs, clearance, or symptom resolution. V dropped 3 bases and J dropped 0 bases, with 17 bases sitting between them. Per the germline V gene, CDR1 is MDHEN and CDR2 is SYDVKM. This CDR3 has 17 residues. The data derive from a study of blood T cell repertoires in COVID-19. Study background: From T cells, B-cell-depleted T cells, or PBMCs came the material, which was cDNA or gDNA.

Study processing details: Estimation of nucleated cell counts relied on the amplification of reference gene primers. Sequencing was performed with immunoSEQ multiplex PCR; in TCRdb, only in-frame clones are kept and a portion is missing. V and J calls and clone size are given by that table; D and trimming were obtained from the DNA. The sample records roughly 160,000 clones, roughly 84% being singletons. Sequences were obtained from PBMCs or T cells enriched from blood (not recorded which). This clonotype was obtained from an older woman who had recovered from COVID-19. This chain joins TRBV28 and TRBJ1-2; no definite D call. CDR3 nucleotides: TGTGCCAGCAGTTTTTACAGCGGGTGGCCTACTAACTATGGCTACACCTTC. This encodes CASSFYSGWPTNYGYTF.